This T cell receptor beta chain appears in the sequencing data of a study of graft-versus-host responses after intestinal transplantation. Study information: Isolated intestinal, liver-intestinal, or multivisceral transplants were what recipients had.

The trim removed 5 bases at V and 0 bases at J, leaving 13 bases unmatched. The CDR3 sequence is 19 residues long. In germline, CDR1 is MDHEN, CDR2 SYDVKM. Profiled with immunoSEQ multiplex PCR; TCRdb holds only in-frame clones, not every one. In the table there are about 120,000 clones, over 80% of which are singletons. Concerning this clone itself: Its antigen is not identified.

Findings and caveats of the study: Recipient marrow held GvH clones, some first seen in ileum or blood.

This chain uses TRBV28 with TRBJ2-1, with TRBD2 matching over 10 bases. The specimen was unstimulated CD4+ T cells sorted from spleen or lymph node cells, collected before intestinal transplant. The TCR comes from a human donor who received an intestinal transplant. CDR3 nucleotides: TGTGCCAGCAGTCCAACCCCGGGACTAGCGAAGAGCTCCTACAATGAGCAGTTCTTC. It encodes CASSPTPGLAKSSYNEQFF.